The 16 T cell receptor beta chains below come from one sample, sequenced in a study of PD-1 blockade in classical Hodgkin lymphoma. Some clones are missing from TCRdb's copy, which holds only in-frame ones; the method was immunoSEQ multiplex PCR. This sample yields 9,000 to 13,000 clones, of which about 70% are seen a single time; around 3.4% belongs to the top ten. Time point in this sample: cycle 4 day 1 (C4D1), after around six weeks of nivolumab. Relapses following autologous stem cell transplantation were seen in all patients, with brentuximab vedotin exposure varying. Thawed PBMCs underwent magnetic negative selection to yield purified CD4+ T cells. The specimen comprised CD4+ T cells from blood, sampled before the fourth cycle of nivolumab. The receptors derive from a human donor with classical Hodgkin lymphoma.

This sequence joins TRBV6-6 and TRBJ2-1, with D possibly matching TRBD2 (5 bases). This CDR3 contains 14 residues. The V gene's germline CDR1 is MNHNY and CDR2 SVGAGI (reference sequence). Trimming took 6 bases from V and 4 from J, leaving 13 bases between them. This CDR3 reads CASSGMGRYNEQFF. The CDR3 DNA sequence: TGTGCCAGCAGCGGGATGGGCCGATACAATGAGCAGTTCTTC.

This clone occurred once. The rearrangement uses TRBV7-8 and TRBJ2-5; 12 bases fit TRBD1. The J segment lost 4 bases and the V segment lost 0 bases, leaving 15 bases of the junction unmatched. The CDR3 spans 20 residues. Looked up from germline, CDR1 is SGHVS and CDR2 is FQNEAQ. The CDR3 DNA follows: TGTGCCAGCAGCTTAGCACATTTTGGGACAGGGGGCAAGGAAGGAGAGACCCAGTACTTC. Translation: CASSLAHFGTGGKEGETQYF.

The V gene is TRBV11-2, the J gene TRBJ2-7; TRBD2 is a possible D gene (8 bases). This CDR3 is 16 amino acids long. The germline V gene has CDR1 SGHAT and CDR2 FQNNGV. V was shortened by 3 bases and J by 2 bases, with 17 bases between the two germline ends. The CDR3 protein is CASSFDSGTATYEQYF. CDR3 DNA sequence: TGTGCCAGCAGCTTTGATAGCGGGACAGCCACCTACGAGCAGTACTTC.

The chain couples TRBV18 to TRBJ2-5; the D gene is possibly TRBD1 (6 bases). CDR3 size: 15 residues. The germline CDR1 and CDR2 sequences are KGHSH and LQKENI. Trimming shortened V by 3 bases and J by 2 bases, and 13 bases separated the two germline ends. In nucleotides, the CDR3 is TGTGCCAGCTCACCTCCTAACACAGGGCAAGAGACCCAGTACTTC. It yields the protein CASSPPNTGQETQYF.

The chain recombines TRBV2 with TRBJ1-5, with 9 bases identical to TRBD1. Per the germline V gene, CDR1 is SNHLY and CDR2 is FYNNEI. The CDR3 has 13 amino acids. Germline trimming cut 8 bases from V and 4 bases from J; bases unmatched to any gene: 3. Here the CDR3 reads CASGTGPNQPQHF. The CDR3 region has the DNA TGTGCCAGCGGGACAGGGCCGAATCAGCCCCAGCATTTT.

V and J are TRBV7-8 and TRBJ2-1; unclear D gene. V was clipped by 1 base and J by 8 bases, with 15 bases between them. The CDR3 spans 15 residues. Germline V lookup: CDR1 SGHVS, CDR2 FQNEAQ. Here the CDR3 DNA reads TGTGCCAGCAGCTTAGACTCCTACTTAGGAGATGAGCAGTTCTTC. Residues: CASSLDSYLGDEQFF.

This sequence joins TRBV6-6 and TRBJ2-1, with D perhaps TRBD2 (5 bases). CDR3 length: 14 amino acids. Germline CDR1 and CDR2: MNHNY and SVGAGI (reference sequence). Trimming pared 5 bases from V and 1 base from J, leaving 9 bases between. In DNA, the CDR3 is TGTGCCAGCAGTCGGACTCCTTCCTACAATGAGCAGTTCTTC. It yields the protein CASSRTPSYNEQFF.

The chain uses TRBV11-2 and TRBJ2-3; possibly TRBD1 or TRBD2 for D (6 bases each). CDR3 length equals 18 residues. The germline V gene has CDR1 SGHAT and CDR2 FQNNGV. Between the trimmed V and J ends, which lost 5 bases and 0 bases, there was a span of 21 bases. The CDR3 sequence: CASSVGLTRGGSTDTQYF. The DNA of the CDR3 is TGTGCCAGCAGCGTCGGTCTTACACGAGGGGGGAGCACAGATACGCAGTATTTT.

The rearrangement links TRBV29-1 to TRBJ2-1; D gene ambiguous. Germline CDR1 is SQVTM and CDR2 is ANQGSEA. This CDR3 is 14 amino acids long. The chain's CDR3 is CSAVAGQAYNEQFF. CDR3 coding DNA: TGCAGTGCTGTGGCCGGGCAGGCCTACAATGAGCAGTTCTTC.

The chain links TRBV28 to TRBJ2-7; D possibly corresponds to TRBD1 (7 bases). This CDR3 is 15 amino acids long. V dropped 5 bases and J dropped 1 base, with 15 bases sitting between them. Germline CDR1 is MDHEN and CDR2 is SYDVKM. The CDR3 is CASSVAGQTSYEQYF. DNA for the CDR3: TGTGCCAGCAGTGTCGCGGGACAGACTTCCTACGAGCAGTACTTC.

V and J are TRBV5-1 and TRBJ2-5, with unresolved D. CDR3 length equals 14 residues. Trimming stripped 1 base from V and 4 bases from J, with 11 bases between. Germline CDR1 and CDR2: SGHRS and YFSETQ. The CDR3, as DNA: TGCGCCAGCAGCTTGCGTCCCTCAGGAGAGACCCAGTACTTC. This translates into CASSLRPSGETQYF.

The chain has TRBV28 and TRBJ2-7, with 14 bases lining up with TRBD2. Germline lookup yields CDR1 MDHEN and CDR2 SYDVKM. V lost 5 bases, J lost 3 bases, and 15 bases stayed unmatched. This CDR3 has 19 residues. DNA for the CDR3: TGTGCCAGCAGTCTCCGCGGGACTAGCGGGAGCCGTTCGGACTACGAGCAGTACTTC. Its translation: CASSLRGTSGSRSDYEQYF.

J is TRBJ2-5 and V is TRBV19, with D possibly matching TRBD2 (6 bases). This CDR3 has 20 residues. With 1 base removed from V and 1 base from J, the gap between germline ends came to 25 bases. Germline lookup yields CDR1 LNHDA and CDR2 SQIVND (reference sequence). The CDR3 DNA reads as TGTGCCAGTAGTATAGGCCCTGGGCGCCCGGGAGAGCGCTTCCAAGAGACCCAGTACTTC. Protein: CASSIGPGRPGERFQETQYF.

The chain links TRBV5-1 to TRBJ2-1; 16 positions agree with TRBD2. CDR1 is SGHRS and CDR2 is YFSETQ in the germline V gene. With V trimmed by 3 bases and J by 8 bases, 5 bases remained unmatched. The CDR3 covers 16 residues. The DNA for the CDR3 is TGCGCCAGCAGCTCGGGACTAGCGGGAGGGCGGGATGAGCAGTTCTTC. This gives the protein CASSSGLAGGRDEQFF. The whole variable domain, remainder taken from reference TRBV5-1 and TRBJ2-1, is KAGVTQTPRYLIKTRGQQVTLSCSPISGHRSVSWYQQTPGQGLQFLFEYFSETQRNKGNFPGRFSGRQFSNSRSEMNVSTLELGDSALYLCASSSGLAGGRDEQFFGPGTRLTVL.

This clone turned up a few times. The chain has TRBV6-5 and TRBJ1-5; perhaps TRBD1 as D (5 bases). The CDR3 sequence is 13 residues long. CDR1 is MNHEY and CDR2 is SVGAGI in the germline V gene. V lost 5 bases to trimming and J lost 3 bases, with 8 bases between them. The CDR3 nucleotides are TGTGCCAGCAGTGTAGGGGACAATCAGCCCCAGCATTTT. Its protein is CASSVGDNQPQHF.

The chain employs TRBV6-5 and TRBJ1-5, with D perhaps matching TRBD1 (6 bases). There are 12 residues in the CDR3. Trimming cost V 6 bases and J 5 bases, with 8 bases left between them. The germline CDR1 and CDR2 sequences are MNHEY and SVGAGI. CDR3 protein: CASRDRDQPQHF. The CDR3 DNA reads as TGTGCCAGCAGGGACAGAGATCAGCCCCAGCATTTT.